The next 11 T cell receptor beta chains were all read from a single sample in a study of tumor-infiltrating lymphocytes in primary liver carcinoma. Starting from 500 ng of total RNA, TCR beta cDNA was produced with a primer in the constant region. Libraries of TCR beta came from three nested multiplex PCR rounds with slightly modified ARM-PCR. Running 10 cycles apiece, the first two PCR rounds relied on TRBV1-TRBV30 forward primers together with a C-beta reverse primer. TCRdb recomputed calls from the multiplex PCR reads with MiXCR, one row per CDR3 protein. The table records about 130,000 distinct CDR3 sequences, 64% of them present only once. The roughly 17-31 mg bulk tissue piece was not sorted before simultaneous RNA and DNA extraction. The material sequenced was liver tumor tissue from sampling region 3. Subset noted: tumor region T3, left-lateral pole. Receptor source: a woman aged 55-70 years with primary liver carcinoma and hepatitis B virus infection.

Note on this clonotype: A much more abundant neighbour one base away suggests this may be a read error. This chain connects TRBV5-6 to TRBJ2-5, with D perhaps TRBD2 (5 bases). Trimming cost V 1 base and J 4 bases, with 11 bases left between them. In germline, CDR1 is SGHDT, CDR2 YYEEEE. The CDR3 is 14 residues long. The CDR3 loop is CASSLWSRGETQYF. CDR3 DNA sequence: TGTGCCAGCAGCTTGTGGTCACGGGGAGAGACCCAGTACTTC.

As for this clonotype: One base away lies a much larger clone, so this may be a sequencing read error. The chain recombines TRBV28 with TRBJ2-3, with D possibly being TRBD1 (5 bases). The V gene lost 10 bases and the J gene lost 4 bases, with 27 bases spanning the gap. CDR3 length equals 17 residues. The germline V gene encodes CDR1 MDHEN and CDR2 SYDVKM. Written as DNA, the CDR3 is TGTGCCAACAGCACACCCGTCCCAGGGTTTAATCCAGATACGCAGTATTTT. This translates into CANSTPVPGFNPDTQYF.

In the case of this clonotype: This clone may be a read error of a much larger clone one base away. This chain uses TRBV29-1 with TRBJ2-2; 9 bases match TRBD2. CDR1 SQVTM and CDR2 ANQGSEA come from the germline V gene. The CDR3 runs 16 residues. V was pared by 8 bases and J by 2 bases, with 12 bases of the junction left unmatched. CDR3 region: CSIPRGLAGNTGELFF. In DNA form, the CDR3 reads TGCAGCATCCCGAGGGGCCTAGCGGGAAACACCGGGGAGCTGTTTTTT.

Turning to this clonotype: The CDR3 ends on some other residue instead of the conserved phenylalanine or tryptophan, so this is likely a read error. The genes are TRBV12-3 or TRBV12-4 and TRBJ2-2; D assignment may be TRBD1 or TRBD2 (5 bases each). The CDR3 runs to 15 residues. The V gene lost 5 bases and the J gene lost 4 bases, with 14 bases spanning the gap. The CDR3 loop reads CASSVRKGSTGELFS. For the CDR3, the DNA is TGTGCCAGCAGTGTTCGGAAGGGGAGCACCGGGGAGCTGTTTTCT.

The table lists this clonotype with many counts. The CDR3 nucleotides read TGTGCCAGCAGCCATTACAGGGAACAAGAGACCCAGTACTTC. Translated, it gives CASSHYREQETQYF. This chain joins TRBV28 and TRBJ2-5; a weak D match, TRBD1 (6 bases). Germline V lookup: CDR1 MDHEN, CDR2 SYDVKM. V was clipped by 6 bases and J by 2 bases, with 13 bases between them. The CDR3 has 14 residues.

About this clonotype itself: A much larger clone differs by one base, so this may be a read error. The chain recombines TRBV6-1 with TRBJ2-7; D call uncertain. Germline V CDR1 and CDR2: MNHNS, SASEGT. The CDR3 is made up of 13 amino acids. CDR3 in DNA: TGTGCCAGCAAACAAGTGTCCTCCCACGAGCAGTACTTC. This translates into CASKQVSSHEQYF.

J is TRBJ2-1 and V is TRBV14; 11 bases align to TRBD2. This CDR3 is 21 amino acids long. Trimming at V came to 4 bases and at J to 9 bases, leaving 26 bases not matched to a gene. CDR1 is SGHDN and CDR2 is FVKESK in the germline V gene. The chain's CDR3 is CASSPLGSGGSETSGSGEQFF. In nucleotides, the CDR3 is TGTGCCAGCAGCCCCCTCGGCAGCGGGGGTTCAGAAACTAGCGGGAGTGGTGAGCAGTTCTTC.

This clonotype is a singleton in its sample. Germline and junction disagree at one end, which may indicate a read error. The J gene is TRBJ2-2, the V gene TRBV20-1; 9 nucleotides agree with TRBD1. This CDR3 has 14 residues. The germline CDR1 and CDR2 sequences are DFQATT and SNEGSKA (reference sequence). For the CDR3, the DNA is TGCAGTGCCAACGACAGGGGGGACACAGGGGAGCTGTTTTTT. It translates to CSANDRGDTGELFF.

The rearrangement uses TRBV2 and TRBJ1-2; 9 bases align to TRBD1. CDR3 length equals 16 residues. The J segment lost 3 bases and the V segment lost 7 bases, leaving 12 bases of the junction unmatched. Germline V gene lookup returns CDR1 SNHLY and CDR2 FYNNEI. CDR3 region: CASTTGGGQGDYGYTF. CDR3 DNA: TGTGCCAGCACCACCGGAGGGGGACAGGGCGACTATGGCTACACCTTC. Using reference TRBV2 and TRBJ1-2 for the parts outside the CDR3, the full variable domain is EPEVTQTPSHQVTQMGQEVILRCVPISNHLYFYWYRQILGQKVEFLVSFYNNEISEKSEIFDDQFSVERPDGSNFTLKIRSTKLEDSAMYFCASTTGGGQGDYGYTFGSGTRLTVV.

In regard to this clonotype: A much larger clone lies a single base off, so this may be a read error. The chain employs TRBV7-9 and TRBJ2-6; tentative D call: TRBD2 (6 bases). The CDR3 runs to 14 residues. The germline V gene has CDR1 SEHNR and CDR2 FQNEAQ (reference sequence). CDR3 residues: CTSSLAGGTNVLTF. In DNA form, the CDR3 reads TGTACCAGCAGCTTAGCTGGCGGGACCAACGTCCTGACTTTC.

This clonotype was recorded only once. This may arise from a read error, as a much more abundant clone is one base away. CDR3 region: CASSYQHRQETQYF. CDR3 DNA: TGTGCCAGCAGTTATCAACACCGCCAAGAGACCCAGTACTTC. This sequence joins TRBV12-3 or TRBV12-4 and TRBJ2-5; unclear D gene. The CDR3 is 14 amino acids. Between the trimmed V and J ends, which lost 4 bases and 1 base, there was a span of 10 bases.